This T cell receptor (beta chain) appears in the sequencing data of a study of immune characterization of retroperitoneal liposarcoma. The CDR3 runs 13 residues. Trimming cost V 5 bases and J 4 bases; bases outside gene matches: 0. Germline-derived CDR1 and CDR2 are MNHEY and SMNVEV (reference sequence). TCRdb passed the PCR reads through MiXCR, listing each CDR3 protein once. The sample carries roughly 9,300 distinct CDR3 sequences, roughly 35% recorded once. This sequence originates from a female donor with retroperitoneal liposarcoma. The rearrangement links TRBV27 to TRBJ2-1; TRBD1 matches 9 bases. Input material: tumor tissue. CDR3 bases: TGTGCCAGCAGTGACAGGGGGTACAATGAGCAGTTCTTC. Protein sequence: CASSDRGYNEQFF.